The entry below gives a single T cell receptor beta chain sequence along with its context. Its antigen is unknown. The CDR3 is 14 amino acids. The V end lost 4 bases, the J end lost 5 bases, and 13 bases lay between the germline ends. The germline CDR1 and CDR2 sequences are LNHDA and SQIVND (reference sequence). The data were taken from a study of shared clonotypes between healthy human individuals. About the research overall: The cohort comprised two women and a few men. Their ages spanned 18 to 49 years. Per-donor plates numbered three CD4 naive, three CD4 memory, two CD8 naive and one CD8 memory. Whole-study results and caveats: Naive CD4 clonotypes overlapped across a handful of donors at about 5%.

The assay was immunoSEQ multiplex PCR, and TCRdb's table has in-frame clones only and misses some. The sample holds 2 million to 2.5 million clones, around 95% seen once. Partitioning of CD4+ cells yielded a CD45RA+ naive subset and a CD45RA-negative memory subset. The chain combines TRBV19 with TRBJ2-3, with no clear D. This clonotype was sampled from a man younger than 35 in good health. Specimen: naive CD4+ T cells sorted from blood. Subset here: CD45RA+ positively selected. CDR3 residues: CASSRPGLQDTQYF. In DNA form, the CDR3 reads TGTGCCAGTAGTAGGCCTGGGCTACAAGATACGCAGTATTTT. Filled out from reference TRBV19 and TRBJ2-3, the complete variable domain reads DGGITQSPKYLFRKEGQNVTLSCEQNLNHDAMYWYRQDPGQGLRLIYYSQIVNDFQKGDIAEGYSVSREKKESFPLTVTSAQKNPTAFYLCASSRPGLQDTQYFGPGTRLTVL.